This T cell receptor beta chain came from a study of CD8 T cells in Susac syndrome. The recently defined diagnostic criteria for definite or probable disease were met by the Susac syndrome patients. The CDR3 covers 11 residues. The germline V gene has CDR1 SQVTM and CDR2 ANQGSEA. V was trimmed by 5 bases and J by 3 bases, leaving 7 bases between them. Random hexamers were used to reverse transcribe roughly 0.45 to 1 ug of RNA. TCRdb reanalysed the immunoSEQ multiplex PCR reads using MiXCR and keeps one entry per CDR3 protein. The sample contains about 150,000 distinct CDR3 sequences, 90% to 97% of which appear only once.

The rearrangement joins TRBV29-1 to TRBJ2-5; a possible D gene is TRBD2 (5 bases). Sample: CD4+ T cells from PBMCs. This clonotype was sampled from a human donor with Susac syndrome. CDR3 loop: CSVHGEETQYF. In DNA, the CDR3 is TGCAGCGTTCACGGGGAAGAGACCCAGTACTTC.